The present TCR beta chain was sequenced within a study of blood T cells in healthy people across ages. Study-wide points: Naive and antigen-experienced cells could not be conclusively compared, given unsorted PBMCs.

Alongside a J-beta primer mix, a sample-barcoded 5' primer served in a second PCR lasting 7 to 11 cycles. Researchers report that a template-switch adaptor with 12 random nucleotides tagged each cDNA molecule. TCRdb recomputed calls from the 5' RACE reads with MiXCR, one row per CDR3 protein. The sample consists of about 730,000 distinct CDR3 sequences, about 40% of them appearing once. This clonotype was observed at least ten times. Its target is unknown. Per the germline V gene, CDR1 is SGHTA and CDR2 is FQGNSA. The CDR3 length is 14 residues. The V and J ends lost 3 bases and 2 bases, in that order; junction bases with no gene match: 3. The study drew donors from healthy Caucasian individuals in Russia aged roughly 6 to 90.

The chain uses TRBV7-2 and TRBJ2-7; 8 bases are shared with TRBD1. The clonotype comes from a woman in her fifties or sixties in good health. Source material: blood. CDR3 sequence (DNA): TGTGCCAGCAGCTTCCGACAGGGGACCTACGAGCAGTACTTC. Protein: CASSFRQGTYEQYF.